Each of the 11 T cell receptor beta chains below was sequenced from the same sample in a study of blood T cell repertoires in COVID-19. Generated by immunoSEQ multiplex PCR, the TCRdb table keeps only in-frame clones and is missing some. The data contain approximately 140,000 clones, 80% to 90% of them seen just once; the ten biggest clones take up about 4.1%. The sample taken for sequencing was peripheral blood. Every receptor here comes from a woman aged 40 to 50 with acute or convalescent COVID-19.

J is TRBJ1-2 and V is TRBV28, with 7 bases lining up with TRBD1. Per the germline V gene, CDR1 is MDHEN and CDR2 is SYDVKM. V was clipped by 6 bases and J by 4 bases; unmatched bases: 11. This CDR3 contains 15 residues. CDR3 sequence: CASSLRQGRGYGYTF. CDR3 sequence (DNA): TGTGCCAGCAGCCTCCGACAGGGTAGGGGCTATGGCTACACCTTC.

This chain uses TRBV28 with TRBJ2-7; weak D call: TRBD2 (6 bases). CDR3 length: 14 residues. CDR1 MDHEN and CDR2 SYDVKM come from the germline V gene. Trimming pared 3 bases from V and 3 bases from J, leaving 12 bases between. CDR3: CASSLGGGFYEQYF. In DNA form, the CDR3 reads TGTGCCAGCAGTTTGGGGGGAGGATTCTACGAGCAGTACTTC.

This clone showed up just a few times. The genes are TRBV18 and TRBJ1-1, with a possible D match to TRBD1 (5 bases). Trimming took 3 bases from V and 1 from J, leaving 9 bases between them. The germline gives CDR1 KGHSH, CDR2 LQKENI. The CDR3 length is 14 residues. In DNA, the CDR3 is TGTGCCAGCTCACCCAGGCAGGGGAACACTGAAGCTTTCTTT. Residues: CASSPRQGNTEAFF.

This clone appeared a single time. The rearrangement links TRBV7-9 to TRBJ2-2, with D perhaps TRBD2 (5 bases). V gave up 5 bases and J gave up 5 bases, with 12 bases separating them. There are 14 residues in the CDR3. Germline assignment: CDR1 SEHNR and CDR2 FQNEAQ (reference sequence). CDR3 sequence: CASSPLGGTGELFF. CDR3 bases: TGTGCCAGCAGCCCACTAGGAGGAACCGGGGAGCTGTTTTTT.

The V call is TRBV4-3, the J call TRBJ2-5; TRBD2 matches at 8 bases. The germline V gene encodes CDR1 LGHNA and CDR2 YSLEER. The CDR3 is made up of 16 amino acids. J lost 2 bases, V lost 2 bases, and 7 bases had no gene match. This chain's CDR3 is CASSQRGLAVQETQYF. CDR3 coding DNA: TGCGCCAGCAGCCAACGCGGACTAGCCGTACAAGAGACCCAGTACTTC.

V gene TRBV3-1 (or the pseudogene TRBV3-2) combines with J gene TRBJ2-3; perhaps TRBD2 as D (6 bases). The V gene lost 0 bases and the J gene lost 0 bases, with 16 bases spanning the gap. Germline loops: CDR1 LGHDT, CDR2 YNNKEL (reference sequence). CDR3 length equals 18 residues. The DNA for the CDR3 is TGTGCCAGCAGCCAAGAAATTGCGTCTAGCGCTAGCACAGATACGCAGTATTTT. This codes for CASSQEIASSASTDTQYF.

The rearrangement uses TRBV7-2 and TRBJ1-2; 8 nucleotides align to TRBD1. Germline CDR1 reads SGHTA; CDR2 reads FQGNSA. With V trimmed by 5 bases and J by 6 bases, 14 bases remained unmatched. The CDR3 length is 16 residues. CDR3 coding DNA: TGTGCCAGCAGCCTCCCCGGGGCTCAGGGGGCGGATGGCTACACCTTC. Encoded protein: CASSLPGAQGADGYTF.

The rearrangement uses TRBV2 and TRBJ1-2, with 11 bases that match TRBD1. Per the germline V gene, CDR1 is SNHLY and CDR2 is FYNNEI. This CDR3 comprises 13 residues. Losses at the gene ends were 8 bases for V and 6 bases for J; bases not matched to a gene: 5. The CDR3 nucleotides read TGTGCCAGCGGGGACAGGGGGACGGATGGCTACACCTTC. Translating it yields CASGDRGTDGYTF.

This rearrangement joins TRBV5-6 to TRBJ2-7; possible D gene TRBD1, 6 bases. V dropped 3 bases and J dropped 2 bases, with 12 bases sitting between them. Germline V gene sequence: CDR1 SGHDT, CDR2 YYEEEE. This CDR3 region has 14 residues. The CDR3 spells CASSWGRGAYEQYF. Here the CDR3 DNA reads TGTGCCAGCAGCTGGGGCAGGGGTGCCTACGAGCAGTACTTC.

This chain links TRBV19 with TRBJ1-2, with D maybe TRBD1 (6 bases). CDR3 length: 15 residues. Germline V gives CDR1 LNHDA, CDR2 SQIVND (reference sequence). V lost 7 bases and J lost 6, with 21 bases in between. The CDR3 here is CASTHVQGSVDGYTF. CDR3 nucleotides: TGTGCCAGTACCCACGTACAGGGATCTGTCGATGGCTACACCTTC. The variable domain in full, with the rest retrieved from reference TRBV19 and TRBJ1-2, is DGGITQSPKYLFRKEGQNVTLSCEQNLNHDAMYWYRQDPGQGLRLIYYSQIVNDFQKGDIAEGYSVSREKKESFPLTVTSAQKNPTAFYLCASTHVQGSVDGYTFGSGTRLTVV.

The genes are TRBV2 and TRBJ2-7; D possibly corresponds to TRBD1 (6 bases). Germline V CDR1 and CDR2: SNHLY, FYNNEI. The CDR3 is made up of 15 amino acids. The V and J ends lost 4 bases and 5 bases respectively, with 18 bases between them. CDR3: CASSGQAASGHEQYF. In DNA, the CDR3 is TGTGCCAGCAGTGGACAGGCGGCTTCGGGACACGAGCAGTACTTC.